This TCR beta chain was sequenced for a study of Ad26.COV2.S vaccination and SARS-CoV-2 variants. Study summary: By the intramuscular route, Ad26.COV2.S was given once, or twice 56 days apart.

Treatment of the sample: around 19 received Ad26.COV2.S at low or high dose, single or two shots; several received placebo; per-sample allocation not given. After the first vaccine or placebo injection, samples were drawn on day 63. Points on this clone: Its antigen remains unknown.

TCRdb's copy holds only in-frame clones and misses some; the assay was immunoSEQ multiplex PCR. The sample contains roughly 460,000 clones, about 88% of which appear only once. Trimming took off 4 bases at V and 1 base at J, with 11 bases between the two ends. The germline gives CDR1 SGHRS, CDR2 YFSETQ. This CDR3 contains 15 residues. Notes on the study in general: From the TCR breadth and depth analyses, total T cell responses may have been underestimated.

The material sequenced was peripheral blood, taken in a trial of Ad26.COV2.S vaccine versus placebo. This rearrangement joins TRBV5-1 to TRBJ2-2; weak D call: TRBD1 (5 bases). The clonotype originates from a person between 18 and 65 years old who received the Ad26.COV2.S COVID-19 vaccine or a placebo. In nucleotides, the CDR3 is TGCGCCAGCAGCATGACAGTCCAGAACACCGGGGAGCTGTTTTTT. It translates to CASSMTVQNTGELFF.